One and the same sample provided the 27 T cell receptor beta chains below, sequenced in a study of CD8 T cells in Susac syndrome. With random hexamers, roughly 0.5 to 1 ug RNA was reverse transcribed. MiXCR was run by TCRdb on the immunoSEQ multiplex PCR reads, yielding one entry per CDR3 protein. The data contain approximately 140,000 distinct CDR3 sequences, 85% to 95% of them singletons. The sequenced sample was CD8+ T cells from PBMCs. The receptors originated from a human donor in good health.

V and J are TRBV7-9 and TRBJ2-3; D perhaps matches TRBD2 (6 bases). Looked up from germline, CDR1 is SEHNR and CDR2 is FQNEAQ (reference sequence). V was shortened by 1 base and J by 2 bases, with 7 bases between the two germline ends. This CDR3 region has 14 residues. This chain's CDR3 is CASSLGRATDTQYF. CDR3 bases: TGTGCCAGCAGCTTAGGGAGGGCCACAGATACGCAGTATTTT.

The rearrangement uses TRBV7-9 and TRBJ2-7; 12 nucleotides agree with TRBD1. V lost 5 bases, J lost 7 bases, and 9 bases stayed unmatched. The CDR3 extends over 15 amino acids. CDR1 is SEHNR and CDR2 is FQNEAQ in the germline V gene (reference sequence). The chain's CDR3 is CASSPRGQGAWEQYF. CDR3 nucleotides: TGTGCCAGCAGCCCGCGGGGACAGGGGGCCTGGGAGCAGTACTTC.

V and J are TRBV5-6 and TRBJ2-7; D is uncertain. CDR1 and CDR2 (germline): SGHDT, YYEEEE. Trimming removed 4 bases at V and 0 bases at J, with 11 bases between. This CDR3 has 14 residues. CDR3 nucleotides: TGTGCCAGCAGCGCAGGACCGGGCTCCTACGAGCAGTACTTC. Amino acid sequence: CASSAGPGSYEQYF. Full variable domain (outside the CDR3, taken from reference TRBV5-6 and TRBJ2-7): DAGVTQSPTHLIKTRGQQVTLRCSPKSGHDTVSWYQQALGQGPQFIFQYYEEEERQRGNFPDRFSGHQFPNYSSELNVNALLLGDSALYLCASSAGPGSYEQYFGPGTRLTVT.

The J gene is TRBJ2-1, the V gene TRBV25-1; no firm D call. CDR1 is MGHDK, CDR2 SYGVNS, per germline. V lost 1 base to trimming and J lost 10 bases, with 8 bases between them. CDR3 length: 12 residues. This chain's CDR3 is CASSESAPEQFF. The CDR3 nucleotides are TGTGCCAGCAGTGAATCGGCACCCGAGCAGTTCTTC.

The V call is TRBV27, the J call TRBJ2-1; 8 bases are shared with TRBD1. Germline V gene data show CDR1 as MNHEY and CDR2 as SMNVEV (reference sequence). V was pared by 3 bases and J by 9 bases, with 4 bases of the junction left unmatched. The CDR3 is 13 amino acids. The CDR3 is CASSFPTGGEQFF. CDR3 nucleotide sequence: TGTGCCAGCAGTTTTCCCACAGGGGGTGAGCAGTTCTTC.

V is TRBV24-1 and J is TRBJ1-5; 10 nucleotides agree with TRBD1. The CDR3 totals 13 residues. The germline V gene encodes CDR1 KGHDR and CDR2 SFDVKD. V trimming: 7 bases; J trimming: 7 bases; junction bases outside the gene matches: 3. CDR3 loop: CATSGQGDQPQHF. CDR3 nucleotides: TGTGCCACCAGCGGACAGGGGGACCAGCCCCAGCATTTT.

The chain carries TRBV24-1 and TRBJ2-1; no definite D call. The CDR3 is 13 amino acids. Germline CDR1 is KGHDR and CDR2 is SFDVKD. Trimming shortened V by 4 bases and J by 4 bases, and 7 bases separated the two germline ends. The DNA for the CDR3 is TGTGCCACCAGTGACTTAAGTTACAATGAGCAGTTCTTC. Protein product: CATSDLSYNEQFF.

V usage is TRBV9 and J usage is TRBJ1-5; unclear D gene. The CDR3 has 15 residues. Germline values: CDR1 SGDLS, CDR2 YYNGEE. The germline V and J ends were trimmed by 0 bases and 0 bases, with 7 bases remaining between them. DNA for the CDR3: TGTGCCAGCAGCGTAGAGGCTGATAGCAATCAGCCCCAGCATTTT. This codes for CASSVEADSNQPQHF.

The chain combines TRBV9 with TRBJ2-1; 8 bases line up with TRBD2. CDR3 length equals 14 residues. Germline CDR1 is SGDLS and CDR2 is YYNGEE. Losses at the gene ends were 0 bases for V and 9 bases for J; bases not matched to a gene: 5. The CDR3 here is CASSVGTSSSEQFF. The CDR3 nucleotides read TGTGCCAGCAGCGTAGGGACTAGCTCCTCTGAGCAGTTCTTC.

The chain couples TRBV4-3 to TRBJ2-7, with 7 bases identical to TRBD2. The germline V gene has CDR1 LGHNA and CDR2 YSLEER. CDR3 length equals 13 residues. The junction had 4 bases not matched to a gene; V was cut back by 6 bases and J by 2 bases. In DNA, the CDR3 is TGCGCCAGCAGTACTGGACTAGCCTACGAGCAGTACTTC. This encodes CASSTGLAYEQYF.

The rearrangement uses TRBV6-5 and TRBJ2-7; 9 nucleotides match TRBD2. The V and J ends lost 3 bases and 4 bases, in that order; junction bases with no gene match: 10. The germline V gene encodes CDR1 MNHEY and CDR2 SVGAGI. The CDR3 has 16 residues. The CDR3 DNA sequence: TGTGCCAGCAGTTATGCTAGCGGGACCGGGGGATACGAGCAGTACTTC. Translating it yields CASSYASGTGGYEQYF.

J is TRBJ2-7 and V is TRBV15; D unresolved. The V gene's germline CDR1 is LNHNV and CDR2 YYDKDF (reference sequence). This CDR3 has 13 residues. Trimming removed 4 bases at V and 4 bases at J, with 11 bases between. In DNA, the CDR3 is TGTGCCACCAGCACCTCTGTCGGGTACGAGCAGTACTTC. As protein: CATSTSVGYEQYF.

The V gene is TRBV12-3 or TRBV12-4, the J gene TRBJ2-5; D is uncertain. The V end lost 5 bases, the J end lost 1 base, and 14 bases lay between the germline ends. There are 15 residues in the CDR3. CDR3 residues: CASSDPTRIQETQYF. The CDR3 DNA is TGTGCCAGCAGTGACCCGACCAGGATCCAAGAGACCCAGTACTTC.

This clonotype was seen just once. This chain connects TRBV7-3 to TRBJ1-1; no definite D call. The CDR3 consists of 16 residues. Germline V CDR1 and CDR2: SGHTA, FQGTGA. Trimming took 0 bases from V and 1 from J, leaving 12 bases between them. This CDR3 is CASSLTGTAANTEAFF. As DNA, the CDR3 is TGTGCCAGCAGCTTAACGGGAACGGCAGCGAACACTGAAGCTTTCTTT.

The chain couples TRBV15 to TRBJ2-2, with no clear D. In germline, CDR1 is LNHNV, CDR2 YYDKDF (reference sequence). The CDR3 runs 14 residues. V gave up 5 bases and J gave up 3 bases, with 10 bases separating them. The CDR3 DNA sequence: TGTGCCACCAGCCTTCGGACGCACACCGGGGAGCTGTTTTTT. Protein sequence: CATSLRTHTGELFF. Based on the CDR3 plus reference TRBV15 and TRBJ2-2, the full variable domain is DAMVIQNPRYQVTQFGKPVTLSCSQTLNHNVMYWYQQKSSQAPKLLFHYYDKDFNNEADTPDNFQSRRPNTSFCFLDIRSPGLGDTAMYLCATSLRTHTGELFFGEGSRLTVL.

V and J are TRBV7-3 and TRBJ2-3, with D uncertain. Germline values: CDR1 SGHTA, CDR2 FQGTGA. V was clipped by 5 bases and J by 2 bases, with 14 bases between them. This CDR3 is built from 15 residues. The CDR3 spells CASSPGHTSTDTQYF. CDR3 bases: TGTGCCAGCAGCCCAGGTCACACCTCCACAGATACGCAGTATTTT.

This rearrangement joins TRBV7-8 to TRBJ2-2; D is uncertain. Between the trimmed V and J ends, which lost 5 bases and 6 bases, there was a span of 13 bases. Germline CDR1 reads SGHVS; CDR2 reads FQNEAQ. The CDR3 extends over 14 amino acids. The chain's CDR3 is CASSPPAAPGELFF. The DNA of the CDR3 is TGTGCCAGCAGCCCCCCAGCTGCACCCGGGGAGCTGTTTTTT.

The V and J genes are TRBV9 and TRBJ2-7; D uncertain. This CDR3 region has 14 residues. The germline V gene encodes CDR1 SGDLS and CDR2 YYNGEE. V lost 2 bases to trimming and J lost 2 bases, with 11 bases between them. The CDR3 reads CASSVSLTAYEQYF. The CDR3 DNA follows: TGTGCCAGCAGCGTCAGTCTAACGGCCTACGAGCAGTACTTC.

J is TRBJ2-7 and V is TRBV27; perhaps TRBD2 as D (5 bases). The CDR3 is 13 residues long. CDR1 is MNHEY and CDR2 is SMNVEV in the germline V gene (reference sequence). V was cut by 4 bases and J by 6 bases, with 13 bases left in between. As DNA, the CDR3 is TGTGCCAGCAGTTGGGGAGCTAGAACCGAGCAGTACTTC. It specifies CASSWGARTEQYF.

This clonotype has only one observation. The chain has TRBV7-9 and TRBJ1-5, with D maybe TRBD1 (6 bases). The CDR3 contains 14 residues. The germline V and J ends were trimmed by 1 base and 6 bases, with 10 bases remaining between them. CDR1 SEHNR and CDR2 FQNEAQ come from the germline V gene (reference sequence). CDR3 in amino acids: CASSLDGGAQPQHF. In DNA form, the CDR3 reads TGTGCCAGCAGCTTAGATGGGGGCGCTCAGCCCCAGCATTTT.

J is TRBJ2-1 and V is TRBV15; 13 bases agree with TRBD2. This CDR3 has 19 amino acids. V was clipped by 3 bases and J by 1 base; unmatched bases: 9. Germline values: CDR1 LNHNV, CDR2 YYDKDF (reference sequence). The CDR3 DNA is TGTGCCACCAGCAGGGGACTAGCGGGGACCACCTGGTCCTACAATGAGCAGTTCTTC. This translates into CATSRGLAGTTWSYNEQFF.

A few counts support this clonotype. The chain is built from TRBV9 and TRBJ1-2; D is uncertain. Per the germline V gene, CDR1 is SGDLS and CDR2 is YYNGEE. This CDR3 region has 11 residues. Trimming stripped 5 bases from V and 5 bases from J, with 7 bases between. The CDR3 DNA reads TGTGCCAGCAGTGAAGGTTATGGCTACACCTTC. It translates to CASSEGYGYTF.

In DNA form, the CDR3 reads TGTGCCAGCAGGGCAACAGATACGCAGTATTTT. It yields the protein CASRATDTQYF. J is TRBJ2-3 and V is TRBV7-8, with D unclear. V was trimmed by 6 bases and J by 3 bases, leaving 4 bases between them. The V gene's germline CDR1 is SGHVS and CDR2 FQNEAQ. This CDR3 spans 11 amino acids.

The gene calls are TRBV30 and TRBJ1-2; D call uncertain. V lost 6 bases and J 7 bases, leaving 9 bases between the germline ends. This CDR3 has 10 amino acids. Germline values: CDR1 GTSNPN, CDR2 SVGIG (reference sequence). CDR3 sequence: CACSIGGYTF. CDR3 DNA: TGTGCCTGCAGCATTGGTGGCTACACCTTC.

The gene calls are TRBV30 and TRBJ2-1, with D hard to call. The length of the CDR3 is 14 residues. Per germline, CDR1 GTSNPN and CDR2 SVGIG (reference sequence). The V and J ends lost 4 bases and 0 bases respectively, with 10 bases between them. The DNA for the CDR3 is TGTGCCTGGAACGCAGGAAGCTCCTACAATGAGCAGTTCTTC. It specifies CAWNAGSSYNEQFF.

The chain carries TRBV11-3 and TRBJ2-7; D unresolved. CDR3 length: 14 amino acids. Looked up from germline, CDR1 is SGHNT and CDR2 is YENEEA. V was pared by 4 bases and J by 4 bases, with 14 bases between. The CDR3 loop is CASSSPTETYEQYF. The DNA of the CDR3 is TGTGCCAGCAGCTCACCGACTGAAACTTACGAGCAGTACTTC.

The V and J genes are TRBV11-2 and TRBJ2-7; D not resolved. Germline values: CDR1 SGHAT, CDR2 FQNNGV. The V gene lost 5 bases and the J gene lost 2 bases, with 10 bases spanning the gap. The CDR3 contains 13 residues. The CDR3 here is CASSPPSTYEQYF. In DNA form, the CDR3 reads TGTGCCAGCAGCCCTCCCAGCACCTACGAGCAGTACTTC.